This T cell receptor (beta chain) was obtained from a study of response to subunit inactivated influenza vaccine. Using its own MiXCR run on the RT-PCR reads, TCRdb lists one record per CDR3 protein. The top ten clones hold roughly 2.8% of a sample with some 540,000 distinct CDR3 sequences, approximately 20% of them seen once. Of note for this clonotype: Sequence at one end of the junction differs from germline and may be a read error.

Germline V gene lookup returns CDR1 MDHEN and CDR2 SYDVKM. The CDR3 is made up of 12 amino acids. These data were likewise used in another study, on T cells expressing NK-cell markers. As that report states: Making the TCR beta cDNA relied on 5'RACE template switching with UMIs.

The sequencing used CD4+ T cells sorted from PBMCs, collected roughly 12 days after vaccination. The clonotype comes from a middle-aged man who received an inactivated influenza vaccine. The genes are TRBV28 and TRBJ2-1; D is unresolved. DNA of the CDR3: TGTGCCAGCAGTTTAACATACAATGAGAAGTTCTTC. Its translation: CASSLTYNEKFF. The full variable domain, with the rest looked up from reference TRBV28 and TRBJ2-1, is DVKVTQSSRYLVKRTGEKVFLECVQDMDHENMFWYRQDPGLGLRLIYFSYDVKMKEKGDIPEGYSVSREKKERFSLILESASTNQTSMYLCASSLTYNEKFFGPGTRLTVL.